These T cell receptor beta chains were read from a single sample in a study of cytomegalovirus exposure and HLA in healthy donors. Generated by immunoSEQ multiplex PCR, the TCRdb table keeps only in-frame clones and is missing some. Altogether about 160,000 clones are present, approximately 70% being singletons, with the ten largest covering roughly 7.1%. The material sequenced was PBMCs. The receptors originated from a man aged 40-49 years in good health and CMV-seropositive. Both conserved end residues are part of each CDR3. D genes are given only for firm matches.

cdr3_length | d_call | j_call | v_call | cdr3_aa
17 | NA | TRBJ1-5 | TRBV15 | CATSRDGRGFGNQPQHF
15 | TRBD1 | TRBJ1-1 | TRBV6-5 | CASSSGQAQNTEAFF
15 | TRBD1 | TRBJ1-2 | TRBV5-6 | CASSKRQGVWYGYTF
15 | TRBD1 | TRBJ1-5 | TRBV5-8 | CASSRGGRGNQPQHF
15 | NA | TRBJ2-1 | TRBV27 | CASSPRTVNYNEQFF
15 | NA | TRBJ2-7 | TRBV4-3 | CASSQSRGPYYEQYF
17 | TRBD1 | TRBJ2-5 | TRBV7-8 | CASSPNPRQGFGETQYF
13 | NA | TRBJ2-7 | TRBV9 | CASSVGGGDEQYF
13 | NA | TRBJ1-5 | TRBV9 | CASSVGGGQPQHF
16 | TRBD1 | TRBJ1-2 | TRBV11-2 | CASSARQGRSPYGYTF
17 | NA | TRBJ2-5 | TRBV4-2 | CASSQGRDSQLQETQYF
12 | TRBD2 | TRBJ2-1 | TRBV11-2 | CASSPSGREQFF
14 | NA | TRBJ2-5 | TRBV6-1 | CASSDLAAQETQYF
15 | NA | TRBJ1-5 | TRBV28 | CASNPSGGAGQPQHF
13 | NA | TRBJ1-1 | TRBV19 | CASVRSGGPEAFF
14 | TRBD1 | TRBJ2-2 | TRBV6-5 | CASRQTGVAGELFF
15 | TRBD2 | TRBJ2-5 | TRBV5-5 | CASTPVGGTKETQYF
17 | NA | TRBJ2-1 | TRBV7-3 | CASSIQGGASGGNEQFF
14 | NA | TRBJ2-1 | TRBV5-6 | CASSFPGGSNEQFF
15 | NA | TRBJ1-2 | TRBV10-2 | CASSPSRGGNYGYTF
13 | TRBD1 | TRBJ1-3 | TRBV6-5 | CASSRTGGHTIYF
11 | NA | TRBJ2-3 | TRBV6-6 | CASRETDTQYF
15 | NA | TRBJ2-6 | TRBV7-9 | CASSLEGAGANVLTF
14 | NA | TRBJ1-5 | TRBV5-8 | CASSFGQPNQPQHF
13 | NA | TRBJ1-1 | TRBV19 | CASSIVWNTEAFF
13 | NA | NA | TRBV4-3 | CASSQYRGYEQYF
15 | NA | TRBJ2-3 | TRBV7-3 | CASSHSTGSTDTQYF
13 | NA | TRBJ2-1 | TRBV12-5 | CASGLGAGNEQFF
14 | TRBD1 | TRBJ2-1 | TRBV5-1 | CASRPGTGNDEQFF
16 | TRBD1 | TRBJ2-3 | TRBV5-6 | CASSFGTGGPTDTQYF
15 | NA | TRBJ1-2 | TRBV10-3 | CAISESIDRDYGYTF
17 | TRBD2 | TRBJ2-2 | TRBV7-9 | CASSQGRGGANTGELFF
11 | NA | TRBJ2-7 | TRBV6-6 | CASSESGAQGF
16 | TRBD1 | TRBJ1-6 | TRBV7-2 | CASSLWRDRPNSPLHF
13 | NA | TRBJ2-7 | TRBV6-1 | CASSARYKDEQYF
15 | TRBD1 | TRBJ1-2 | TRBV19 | CASSLGDRPGYGYTF
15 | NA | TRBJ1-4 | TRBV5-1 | CASSLGGLANEKLFF
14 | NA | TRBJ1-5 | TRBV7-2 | CASSSPGETQPQHF
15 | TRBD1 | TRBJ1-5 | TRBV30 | CAWSTGQGNNQPQHF
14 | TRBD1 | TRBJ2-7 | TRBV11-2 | CASSFRTGHYEQYF
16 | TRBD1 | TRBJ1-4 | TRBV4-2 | CASSQDGGQGNEKLFF
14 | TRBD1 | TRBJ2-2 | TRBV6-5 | CASRDRGEGGELFF
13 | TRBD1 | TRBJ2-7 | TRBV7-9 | CASSLGTGFEQYF
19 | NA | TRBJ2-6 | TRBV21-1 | CASSKGETGGAAGANVLTF
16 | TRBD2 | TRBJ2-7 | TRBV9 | CASSATGTSGAYEQYF
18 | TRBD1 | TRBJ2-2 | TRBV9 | CASSVNPKDRDYTGELFF
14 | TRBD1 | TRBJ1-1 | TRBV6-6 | CASRTTGGNTEAFF
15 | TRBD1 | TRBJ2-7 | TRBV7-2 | CASSSRQGGPYEQYF
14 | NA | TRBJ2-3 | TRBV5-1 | CASSLGLGGDTQYF